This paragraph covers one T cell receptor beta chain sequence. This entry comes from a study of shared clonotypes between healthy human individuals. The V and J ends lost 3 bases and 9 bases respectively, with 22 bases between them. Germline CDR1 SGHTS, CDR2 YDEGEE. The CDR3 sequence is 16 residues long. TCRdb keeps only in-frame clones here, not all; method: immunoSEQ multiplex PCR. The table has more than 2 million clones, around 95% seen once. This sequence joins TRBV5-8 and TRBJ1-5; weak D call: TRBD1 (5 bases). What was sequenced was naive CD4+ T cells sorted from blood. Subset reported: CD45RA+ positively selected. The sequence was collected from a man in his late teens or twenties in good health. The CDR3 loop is CASSSFTGASERPQHF. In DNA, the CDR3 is TGTGCCAGCAGCTCCTTTACAGGAGCCTCTGAGCGGCCCCAGCATTTT.